These T cell receptor beta chains were read from a single sample in a study of T cells in Graves' hyperthyroidism and ophthalmopathy. TCRdb re-analysed the multiplex PCR reads in MiXCR, keeping a single row per CDR3 protein. This table holds about 380,000 distinct CDR3 sequences, under 20% found once. The sequenced sample was blood. These receptors were collected from a man between 18 and 35 years old with Graves' ophthalmopathy. Both conserved end residues are part of each CDR3. Each record gives: J gene, clone size, V gene, D gene, CDR3 DNA, CDR3 protein. The D gene is left open where the match is weak. Clone size is stated in some rows and not others, as once, few, many or a class when expanded.

J: TRBJ2-3
size: many
V: TRBV10-3
D: TRBD2
DNA: TGTGCCATCAGTGAGAAGGGACTAGTCACAGATACGCAGTATTTT
CDR3: CAISEKGLVTDTQYF

J: TRBJ2-1
size: NA
V: TRBV28
D: TRBD2
DNA: TGTGCCAGCAGTCCCTCTACCGGGGGGGGCTATGAGCAGTTCTTC
CDR3: CASSPSTGGGYEQFF

J: TRBJ1-6
size: NA
V: TRBV27
D: NA
DNA: TGTGCCAGCAGCCGTCGAGAGGGCTATAATTCACCCCTCCACTTT
CDR3: CASSRREGYNSPLHF

J: TRBJ1-1
size: many
V: TRBV12-3/TRBV12-4
D: NA
DNA: TGTGCCAGCAGTTTAGGGACAAAGAACACTGAAGCTTTCTTT
CDR3: CASSLGTKNTEAFF

J: TRBJ1-1
size: many
V: TRBV3-1
D: NA
DNA: TGTGCCAGCAGCAAAACGCCCCAGGAAGTGAACACTGAAGCTTTCTTT
CDR3: CASSKTPQEVNTEAFF

J: TRBJ2-3
size: many
V: TRBV7-3
D: TRBD2
DNA: TGTGCCAGCAGCTTCCTAGCGGGCGAGAGTAAGGATACGCAGTATTTT
CDR3: CASSFLAGESKDTQYF

J: TRBJ1-1
size: many
V: TRBV20-1
D: NA
DNA: TGCAGTCCCTACGGGGGACCTAGCACTGAAGCTTTCTTT
CDR3: CSPYGGPSTEAFF

J: TRBJ2-7
size: NA
V: TRBV28
D: TRBD2
DNA: TGTGCCAGCAGTTCTAGCGGGTTCTTCTCCTACGAGCAGTACTTC
CDR3: CASSSSGFFSYEQYF

J: TRBJ1-5
size: few
V: TRBV4-1
D: NA
DNA: TGCGCCAGCAGCCAGTCGGACGCCCGTAGCAATCAGCCCCAGCATTTT
CDR3: CASSQSDARSNQPQHF

J: TRBJ2-7
size: NA
V: TRBV19
D: NA
DNA: TGTGCCAGTAGTATCCGGGGGCCGGTCAACGAGCAGTACTTC
CDR3: CASSIRGPVNEQYF

J: TRBJ2-2
size: NA
V: TRBV11-2
D: TRBD2
DNA: TGTGCCAGCAGCTTGTCGACTAGCGGGAGGGCCGCCGGGGAGCTGTTTTTT
CDR3: CASSLSTSGRAAGELFF

J: TRBJ2-7
size: many
V: TRBV27
D: TRBD1
DNA: TGTGCCAGCAGCTCGGGACAGGGCTCCTACGAGCAGTACTTC
CDR3: CASSSGQGSYEQYF

J: TRBJ2-2
size: many
V: TRBV7-9
D: TRBD1
DNA: TGTGCCAGCAGCCGACAGGGCTACGGGGAGCTGTTTTTT
CDR3: CASSRQGYGELFF

J: TRBJ2-1
size: NA
V: TRBV19
D: NA
DNA: TGTGCCAGTAGTACTGGAGAGGGGGCCTACAATGAGCAGTTCTTC
CDR3: CASSTGEGAYNEQFF

J: TRBJ1-4
size: many
V: TRBV9
D: TRBD1
DNA: TGTGCCAGCAGCCTGGGACAGACCGAACAGACCAATGAAAAACTGTTTTTT
CDR3: CASSLGQTEQTNEKLFF

J: TRBJ2-3
size: few
V: TRBV6-1
D: TRBD1
DNA: TGTGCCAGCAGTGCCCGGGGACAGGGTTGGACAGATACGCAGTATTTT
CDR3: CASSARGQGWTDTQYF

J: TRBJ1-5
size: many
V: TRBV2
D: NA
DNA: TGTGCCAGCAGTGAACGGGGGTCTGACAATCAGCCCCAGCATTTT
CDR3: CASSERGSDNQPQHF

J: TRBJ1-1
size: many
V: TRBV5-4
D: NA
DNA: TGTGCCAGCAGCTTGGGCCTAGAAGTAGCACCGAACACTGAAGCTTTCTTT
CDR3: CASSLGLEVAPNTEAFF

J: TRBJ1-2
size: NA
V: TRBV19
D: TRBD1
DNA: TGTGCCAGTAGTCCCAGGGACAGAGCAGATAACTATGGCTACACCTTC
CDR3: CASSPRDRADNYGYTF

J: TRBJ2-1
size: NA
V: TRBV18
D: NA
DNA: TGTGCCAGCTCACCATTCGACACTGAGCAGTTCTTC
CDR3: CASSPFDTEQFF

J: TRBJ1-1
size: many
V: TRBV5-5
D: NA
DNA: TGTGCCAGCAGCTTGGTCACTGAAGCTTTCTTT
CDR3: CASSLVTEAFF

J: TRBJ2-7
size: NA
V: TRBV6-1
D: NA
DNA: TGTGCCAGTGGGACAACCTCCTACGAGCAGTACTTC
CDR3: CASGTTSYEQYF

J: TRBJ1-4
size: many
V: TRBV3-1
D: NA
DNA: TGTGCCAGCAGCCAACACGTAGCAGCAACTAATGAAAAACTGTTTTTT
CDR3: CASSQHVAATNEKLFF

J: TRBJ1-2
size: many
V: TRBV11-2
D: TRBD1
DNA: TGTGCCAGCAGGTCACGACAGGGAACGGTTGGCTACACCTTC
CDR3: CASRSRQGTVGYTF

J: TRBJ2-1
size: many
V: TRBV5-1
D: NA
DNA: TGCGCCAGCAGCCCTCGAGGGGCGGACTCCTACAATGAGCAGTTCTTC
CDR3: CASSPRGADSYNEQFF

J: TRBJ1-1
size: NA
V: TRBV5-1
D: TRBD1
DNA: TGCGCCAGCAGCTGGACAGGGGCCGCTGAAGCTTTCTTT
CDR3: CASSWTGAAEAFF

J: TRBJ2-5
size: many
V: TRBV9
D: NA
DNA: TGTGCCAGCAGCGTAGAAGGGGGGATTGGGCAAGAGACCCAGTACTTC
CDR3: CASSVEGGIGQETQYF

J: TRBJ2-3
size: NA
V: TRBV3-1
D: NA
DNA: TGTGCCAGCAGCCAAGGGGCGTGGGGGAGCACAGATACGCAGTATTTT
CDR3: CASSQGAWGSTDTQYF

J: TRBJ2-7
size: many
V: TRBV6-2/TRBV6-3
D: NA
DNA: TGTGCCAGCAGTTACGGCACCACCACCAATCTAGCTCCTCCGGGCATGATGAAGCAGTACTTC
CDR3: CASSYGTTTNLAPPGMMKQYF

J: TRBJ2-7
size: many
V: TRBV6-6
D: TRBD1
DNA: TGTGCCAGCAGTTACCTCGGGACAGGGGGCTACGAGCAGTACTTC
CDR3: CASSYLGTGGYEQYF

J: TRBJ2-7
size: many
V: TRBV12-3/TRBV12-4
D: NA
DNA: TGTGCCAGCAGTTTGGTAGTCTCCTACGAGCAGTACTTC
CDR3: CASSLVVSYEQYF

J: TRBJ2-3
size: NA
V: TRBV5-6
D: NA
DNA: TGTGCCAGCAGCCCTCTCTCCGGCGGGGCTAGCACAGATACGCAGTATTTT
CDR3: CASSPLSGGASTDTQYF

J: TRBJ2-1
size: many
V: TRBV5-1
D: NA
DNA: TGCGCCAGCAGCTTTGACCTCAATGAGCAGTTCTTC
CDR3: CASSFDLNEQFF

J: TRBJ2-1
size: many
V: TRBV5-1
D: TRBD1
DNA: TGCGCCAGCAGCTTAGGGCGACCGAACAGGGGCAGGTACAATGAGCAGTTCTTC
CDR3: CASSLGRPNRGRYNEQFF

J: TRBJ1-1
size: many
V: TRBV7-8
D: NA
DNA: TGTGCCAGCAGTTTGAAGGTGAACACTGAAGCTTTCTTT
CDR3: CASSLKVNTEAFF

J: TRBJ1-4
size: many
V: TRBV10-2
D: NA
DNA: TGCGCCAGCAGGGGGGACACCGTCTTCGATAATGAAAAACTGTTTTTT
CDR3: CASRGDTVFDNEKLFF

J: TRBJ1-3
size: NA
V: TRBV5-8
D: NA
DNA: TGTGCCAGCAGCCGGCGTGAATCTGGAAACACCATATATTTT
CDR3: CASSRRESGNTIYF

J: TRBJ2-2
size: NA
V: TRBV19
D: NA
DNA: TGTGCCAGTAGTATTGGGGCCCTGAACACCGGGGAGCTGTTTTTT
CDR3: CASSIGALNTGELFF

J: TRBJ2-3
size: NA
V: TRBV28
D: NA
DNA: TGTGCCACGAAAAAGGGGATCTTTGGGTATTTT
CDR3: CATKKGIFGYF

J: TRBJ1-1
size: many
V: TRBV5-5
D: NA
DNA: TGTGCCAGCAGCCCTGGGGGCCAGAAAGGGACGGGGAACACTGAAGCTTTCTTT
CDR3: CASSPGGQKGTGNTEAFF

J: TRBJ1-2
size: NA
V: TRBV4-1
D: NA
DNA: TGCGCCAGCAGCCTGGGGGACTTCTACTATGGCTACACCTTC
CDR3: CASSLGDFYYGYTF

J: TRBJ2-7
size: few
V: TRBV3-1
D: NA
DNA: TGTGCCAGCAGCCTCCGGGACAGCGGGGACGAGCAGTACTTC
CDR3: CASSLRDSGDEQYF

J: TRBJ1-2
size: NA
V: TRBV12-5
D: NA
DNA: TGTGCTAGTGCCCTGGACACTAACTATGGCTACACCTTC
CDR3: CASALDTNYGYTF

J: TRBJ1-2
size: few
V: TRBV5-4
D: NA
DNA: TGTGCCAGCAGAAAAGTCGGCAGCAACTATGGCTACACCTTC
CDR3: CASRKVGSNYGYTF

J: TRBJ1-5
size: few
V: TRBV7-9
D: NA
DNA: TGTGCCAGCAGCCCGTCGGGACCCATCAATCAGCCCCAGCATTTT
CDR3: CASSPSGPINQPQHF

J: TRBJ1-5
size: many
V: TRBV12-3/TRBV12-4
D: NA
DNA: TGTGCCAGCACCCGGGCGGGGGGCAATCAGCCCCAGCATTTT
CDR3: CASTRAGGNQPQHF

J: TRBJ1-2
size: many
V: TRBV18
D: NA
DNA: TGTGCCAGCTCACCGGACAGTGGCTATGGCTACACCTTC
CDR3: CASSPDSGYGYTF

J: TRBJ1-2
size: many
V: TRBV12-3/TRBV12-4
D: NA
DNA: TGTGCCAGCAGCCTCTCGCAGGGCCCGGTCGGGACTTACACCTTC
CDR3: CASSLSQGPVGTYTF

J: TRBJ1-2
size: many
V: TRBV12-3/TRBV12-4
D: NA
DNA: TGTGCCAGCAGTCACGGGAGCCTCTATGGCTACACCTTC
CDR3: CASSHGSLYGYTF

J: TRBJ2-7
size: many
V: TRBV5-1
D: NA
DNA: TGCGCCAGCAGCTTGGGCACGGCGGTCGGCGAGCAGTACTTC
CDR3: CASSLGTAVGEQYF

J: TRBJ2-7
size: NA
V: TRBV27
D: NA
DNA: TGTGCCAGCAGTTTAAGGGACATCCACGAGCAGTACTTC
CDR3: CASSLRDIHEQYF

J: TRBJ2-7
size: many
V: TRBV11-2
D: TRBD2
DNA: TGTGCCAGCAGCTCAAGCCCTAGCGGGGGACACGAGCAGTACTTC
CDR3: CASSSSPSGGHEQYF

J: TRBJ1-4
size: few
V: TRBV6-1
D: NA
DNA: TGTGCCAGCAACTTAGCGGGAAATAATGAAAAACTGTTTTTT
CDR3: CASNLAGNNEKLFF

J: TRBJ2-3
size: NA
V: TRBV5-1
D: NA
DNA: TGCGCCAGCAGCGGGGGACCCGATACGCAGTATTTT
CDR3: CASSGGPDTQYF

J: TRBJ2-7
size: NA
V: TRBV29-1
D: NA
DNA: TGCAGCGTTGGGGACTTATCGACCTACGAGCAGTACTTC
CDR3: CSVGDLSTYEQYF

J: TRBJ1-2
size: many
V: TRBV5-6
D: TRBD1
DNA: TGTGCCAGCAGCCCGGGACAGGGGGAGTATGGCTACACCTTC
CDR3: CASSPGQGEYGYTF

J: TRBJ1-2
size: NA
V: TRBV15
D: TRBD1
DNA: TGTGCCACCAGCAGAGTGACAGGGGCTTATGGCTACACCTTC
CDR3: CATSRVTGAYGYTF